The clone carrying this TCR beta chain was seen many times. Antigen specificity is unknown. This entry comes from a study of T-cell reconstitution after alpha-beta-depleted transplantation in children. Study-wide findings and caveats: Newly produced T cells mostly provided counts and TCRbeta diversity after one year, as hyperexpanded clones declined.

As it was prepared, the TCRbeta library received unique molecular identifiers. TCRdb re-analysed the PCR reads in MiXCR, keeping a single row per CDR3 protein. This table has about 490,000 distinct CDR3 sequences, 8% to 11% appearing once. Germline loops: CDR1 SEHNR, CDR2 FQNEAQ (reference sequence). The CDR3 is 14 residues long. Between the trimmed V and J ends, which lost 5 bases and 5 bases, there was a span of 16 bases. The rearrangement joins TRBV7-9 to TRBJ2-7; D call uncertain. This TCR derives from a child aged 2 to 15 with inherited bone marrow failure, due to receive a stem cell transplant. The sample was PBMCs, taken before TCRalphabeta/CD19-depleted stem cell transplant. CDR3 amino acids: CASSPPAAPNEQYF. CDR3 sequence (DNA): TGTGCCAGCAGCCCGCCGGCAGCACCCAACGAGCAGTACTTC. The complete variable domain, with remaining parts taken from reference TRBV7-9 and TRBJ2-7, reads DTGVSQNPRHKITKRGQNVTFRCDPISEHNRLYWYRQTLGQGPEFLTYFQNEAQLEKSRLLSDRFSAERPKGSFSTLEIQRTEQGDSAMYLCASSPPAAPNEQYFGPGTRLTVT.